The sequence of this T cell receptor (beta chain) was determined in a study of shared clonotypes between healthy human individuals. In regard to this clone: Its target is not known. Other DNA sequences of this sample code for an identical CDR3.

Study outcomes and limitations: Sharing across four donors was highest in naive CD4 (approximately 5%) and lowest in memory CD8 (about 0.4%).

The method was immunoSEQ multiplex PCR; TCRdb's version includes in-frame clones alone and lacks a portion of them. The sample holds 1,500,000 or so clones, 96% seen once. The donors were adults (healthy and HIV-negative) with no recent acute infections or vaccinations. Nashville, Tennessee was home to all donors, who were Caucasian adults. This TCR was recovered from a man younger than 45 in good health. Material: naive CD4+ T cells sorted from blood. Subset noted: CD45RA+ positively selected.

The CDR3 spells CASSTGSSYGYTF. The CDR3 region has the DNA TGTGCCAGCTCAACAGGGTCCTCCTATGGCTACACCTTC. V usage is TRBV18 and J usage is TRBJ1-2, with D perhaps TRBD1 (6 bases). Germline V gives CDR1 KGHSH, CDR2 LQKENI. The CDR3 contains 13 residues. V lost 5 bases, J lost 4 bases, and 11 bases lay in between. The full variable domain, rest sourced from reference TRBV18 and TRBJ1-2, is NAGVMQNPRHLVRRRGQEARLRCSPMKGHSHVYWYRQLPEEGLKFMVYLQKENIIDESGMPKERFSAEFPKEGPSILRIQQVVRGDSAAYFCASSTGSSYGYTFGSGTRLTVV.